This T cell receptor beta chain comes out of a study of blood T cell repertoires in COVID-19. Study-level information: T cells, B-cell-depleted T cells, or PBMCs provided the cDNA or gDNA that served as material.

The CDR3 totals 14 residues. V lost 5 bases and J lost 5; bases outside the gene matches: 7. CDR1 and CDR2 from the germline V gene are SGHVS and FQNEAQ. Produced via immunoSEQ multiplex PCR; TCRdb's table is partial and in-frame only. In the table there are 200,000 to 300,000 clones, around 90% of which are singletons. This rearrangement joins TRBV7-8 to TRBJ2-5; 8 nucleotides line up with TRBD2. This receptor was identified in a woman aged 40 to 50 who had been exposed to COVID-19. The sample comprised PBMCs or T cells enriched from blood (not recorded which). CDR3 nucleotide sequence: TGTGCCAGCAGCCCGGGGGGGAGTAAGGAGACCCAGTACTTC. The encoded protein is CASSPGGSKETQYF.